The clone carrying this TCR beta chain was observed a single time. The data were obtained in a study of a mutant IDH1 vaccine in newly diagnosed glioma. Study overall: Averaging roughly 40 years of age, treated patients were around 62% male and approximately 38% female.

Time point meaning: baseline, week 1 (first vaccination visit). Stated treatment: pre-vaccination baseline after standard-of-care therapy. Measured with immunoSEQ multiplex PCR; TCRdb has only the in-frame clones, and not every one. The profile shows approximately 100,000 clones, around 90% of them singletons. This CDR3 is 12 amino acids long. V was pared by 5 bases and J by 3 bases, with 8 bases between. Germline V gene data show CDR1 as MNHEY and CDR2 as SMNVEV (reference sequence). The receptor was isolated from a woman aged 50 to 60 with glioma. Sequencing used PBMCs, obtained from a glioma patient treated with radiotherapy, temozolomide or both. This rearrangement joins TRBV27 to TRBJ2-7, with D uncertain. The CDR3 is CASSLTGYEQYF. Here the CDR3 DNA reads TGTGCCAGCAGTCTTACCGGCTACGAGCAGTACTTC.